This paragraph reports one TCR beta chain. Its antigen is currently unknown. Sorting that relied on CD45RO/CCR7/CD25/CD127/CD95/CD27 yielded CD4+ naive, central memory, regulatory and stem cell-like memory cells. The study reverse transcribed the entire isolated RNA, so it sequenced expressed TCRB transcripts. Clones were sequenced by immunoSEQ multiplex PCR, and TCRdb holds only the in-frame ones, with some missing. The repertoire includes about 360,000 clones, roughly an eighth of them detected once, and more than 0.015% sits in the top ten. This sample stems from a study of beta chain features in type 1 diabetes. Overall study results and limits: In type 1 diabetes patients, VDJ junctions had fewer insertions; deletions at these junctions were more frequent.

The TCR sequence derives from a man aged 18 to 29 in good health. Sequenced material: naive CD4+ T cells from blood.

The CDR3 DNA reads as TGTGCCAGCAGCCTTAGGACTAGTGGAAAAGAGACCCAGTACTTC. Residues: CASSLRTSGKETQYF. J is TRBJ2-5 and V is TRBV5-4; 7 positions agree with TRBD2. Germline loops: CDR1 SGHNT, CDR2 YYREEE (reference sequence). V shed 4 bases, J shed 3 bases, and the junction held 9 bases outside the gene matches. There are 15 residues in the CDR3.